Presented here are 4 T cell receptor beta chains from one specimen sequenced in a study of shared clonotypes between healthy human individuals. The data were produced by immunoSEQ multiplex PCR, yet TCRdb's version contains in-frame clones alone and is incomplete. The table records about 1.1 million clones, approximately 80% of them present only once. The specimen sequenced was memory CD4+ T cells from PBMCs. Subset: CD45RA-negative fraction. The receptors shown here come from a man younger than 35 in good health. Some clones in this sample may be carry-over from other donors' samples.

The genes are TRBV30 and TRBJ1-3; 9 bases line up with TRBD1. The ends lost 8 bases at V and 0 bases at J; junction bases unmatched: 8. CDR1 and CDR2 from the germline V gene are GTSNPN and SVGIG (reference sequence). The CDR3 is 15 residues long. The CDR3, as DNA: TGTGCCGCACACAGGGGGCAGAGCTCTGGAAACACCATATATTTT. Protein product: CAAHRGQSSGNTIYF.

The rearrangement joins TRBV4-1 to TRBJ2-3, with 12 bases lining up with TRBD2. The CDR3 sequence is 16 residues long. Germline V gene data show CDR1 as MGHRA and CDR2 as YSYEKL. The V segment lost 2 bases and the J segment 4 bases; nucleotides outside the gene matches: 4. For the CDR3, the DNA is TGCGCCAGCAGCCAACGACTAGCGGGAGCATCAGATACGCAGTATTTT. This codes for CASSQRLAGASDTQYF.

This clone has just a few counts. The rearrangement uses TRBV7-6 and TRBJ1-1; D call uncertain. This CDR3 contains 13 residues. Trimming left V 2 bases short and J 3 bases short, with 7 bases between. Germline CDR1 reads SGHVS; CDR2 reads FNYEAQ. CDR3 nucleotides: TGTGCCAGCAGCTTAAGTAGAGACACTGAAGCTTTCTTT. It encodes CASSLSRDTEAFF.

Written as DNA, the CDR3 is TGTGCCAGCAGCCAATTGGTTGGTAGGGATACGCAGTATTTT. As protein: CASSQLVGRDTQYF. The chain combines TRBV14 with TRBJ2-3; D gene unclear. The germline V and J ends were trimmed by 2 bases and 6 bases, with 12 bases remaining between them. Germline loops: CDR1 SGHDN, CDR2 FVKESK. This CDR3 region has 14 residues. The full variable domain, in which reference TRBV14 and TRBJ2-3 provide the parts outside the CDR3, is EAGVTQFPSHSVIEKGQTVTLRCDPISGHDNLYWYRRVMGKEIKFLLHFVKESKQDESGMPNNRFLAERTGGTYSTLKVQPAELEDSGVYFCASSQLVGRDTQYFGPGTRLTVL.